The entry that follows covers one T cell receptor beta chain sequence. Across 24 US areas, participants ranged in age from about 18 to 100 years. Libraries were prepared by immunoSEQ multiplex PCR; TCRdb keeps only in-frame clonotypes and omits some of them. The repertoire has hundreds of thousands of clones, around nine tenths of them found once; the top ten carry approximately 1.6%. The sample comes from a study of blood T cell repertoires in COVID-19. Germline CDR1 and CDR2: MGHRA and YSYEKL. The CDR3 is 15 amino acids. Trimming removed 5 bases from V and 0 bases from J, with 11 bases in between. V is TRBV4-1 and J is TRBJ1-3; D may be TRBD1 (6 bases). The TCR sequence derives from a woman between 45 and 60 years old who had recovered from COVID-19. The sample was PBMCs or T cells enriched from blood (not recorded which). The CDR3 DNA follows: TGCGCCAGCAGCTCGGACAGATTCTCTGGAAACACCATATATTTT. This translates into CASSSDRFSGNTIYF.